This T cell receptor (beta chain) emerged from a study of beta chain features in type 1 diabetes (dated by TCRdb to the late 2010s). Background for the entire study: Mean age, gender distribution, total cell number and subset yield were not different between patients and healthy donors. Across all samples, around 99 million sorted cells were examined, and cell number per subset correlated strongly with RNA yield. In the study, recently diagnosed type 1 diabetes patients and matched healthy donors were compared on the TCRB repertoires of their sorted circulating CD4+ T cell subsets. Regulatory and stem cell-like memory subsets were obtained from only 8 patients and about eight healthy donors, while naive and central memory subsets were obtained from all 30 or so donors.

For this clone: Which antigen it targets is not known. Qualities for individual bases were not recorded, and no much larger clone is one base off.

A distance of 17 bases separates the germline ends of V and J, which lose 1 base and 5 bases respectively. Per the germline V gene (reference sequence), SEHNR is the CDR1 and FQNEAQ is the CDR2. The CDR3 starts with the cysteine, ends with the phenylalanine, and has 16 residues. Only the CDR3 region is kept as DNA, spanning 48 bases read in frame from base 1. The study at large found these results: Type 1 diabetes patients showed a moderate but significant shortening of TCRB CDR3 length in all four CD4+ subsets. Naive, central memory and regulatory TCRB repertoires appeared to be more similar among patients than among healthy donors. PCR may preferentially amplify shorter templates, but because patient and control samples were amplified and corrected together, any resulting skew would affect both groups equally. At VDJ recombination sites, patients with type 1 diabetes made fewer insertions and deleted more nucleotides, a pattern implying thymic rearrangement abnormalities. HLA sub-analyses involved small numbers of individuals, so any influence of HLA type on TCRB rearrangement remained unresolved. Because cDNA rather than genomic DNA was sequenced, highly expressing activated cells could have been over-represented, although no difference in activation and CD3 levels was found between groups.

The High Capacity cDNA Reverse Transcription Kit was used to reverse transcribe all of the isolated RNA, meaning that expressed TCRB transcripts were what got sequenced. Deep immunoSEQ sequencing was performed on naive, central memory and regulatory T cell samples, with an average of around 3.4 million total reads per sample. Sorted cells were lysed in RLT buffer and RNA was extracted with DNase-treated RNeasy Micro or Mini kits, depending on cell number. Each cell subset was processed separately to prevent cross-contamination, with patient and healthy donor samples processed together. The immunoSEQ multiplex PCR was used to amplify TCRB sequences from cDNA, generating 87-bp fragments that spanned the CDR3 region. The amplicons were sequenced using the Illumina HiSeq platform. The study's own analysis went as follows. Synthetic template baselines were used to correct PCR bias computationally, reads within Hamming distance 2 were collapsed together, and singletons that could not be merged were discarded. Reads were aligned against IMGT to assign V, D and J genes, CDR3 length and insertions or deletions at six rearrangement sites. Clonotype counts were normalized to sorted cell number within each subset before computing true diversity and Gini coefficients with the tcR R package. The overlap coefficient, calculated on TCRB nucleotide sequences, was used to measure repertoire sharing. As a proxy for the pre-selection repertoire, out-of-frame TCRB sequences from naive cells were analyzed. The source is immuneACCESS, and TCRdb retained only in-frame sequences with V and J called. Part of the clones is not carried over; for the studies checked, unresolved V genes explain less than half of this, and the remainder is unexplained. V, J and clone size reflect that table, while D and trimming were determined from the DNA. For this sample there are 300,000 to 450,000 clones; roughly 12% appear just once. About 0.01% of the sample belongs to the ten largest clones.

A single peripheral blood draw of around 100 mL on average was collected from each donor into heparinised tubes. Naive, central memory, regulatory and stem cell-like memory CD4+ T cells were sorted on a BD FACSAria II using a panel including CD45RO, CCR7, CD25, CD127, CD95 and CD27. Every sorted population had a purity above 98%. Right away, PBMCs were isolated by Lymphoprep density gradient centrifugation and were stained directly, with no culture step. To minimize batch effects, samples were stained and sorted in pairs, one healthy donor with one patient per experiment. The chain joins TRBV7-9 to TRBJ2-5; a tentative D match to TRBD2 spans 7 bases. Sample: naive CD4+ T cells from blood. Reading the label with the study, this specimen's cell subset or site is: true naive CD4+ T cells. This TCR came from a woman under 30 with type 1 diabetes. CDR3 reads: CASSLDLRGRGETQYF. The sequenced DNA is TGTGCCAGCAGCTTAGATTTGCGGGGGCGAGGTGAGACCCAGTACTTC.